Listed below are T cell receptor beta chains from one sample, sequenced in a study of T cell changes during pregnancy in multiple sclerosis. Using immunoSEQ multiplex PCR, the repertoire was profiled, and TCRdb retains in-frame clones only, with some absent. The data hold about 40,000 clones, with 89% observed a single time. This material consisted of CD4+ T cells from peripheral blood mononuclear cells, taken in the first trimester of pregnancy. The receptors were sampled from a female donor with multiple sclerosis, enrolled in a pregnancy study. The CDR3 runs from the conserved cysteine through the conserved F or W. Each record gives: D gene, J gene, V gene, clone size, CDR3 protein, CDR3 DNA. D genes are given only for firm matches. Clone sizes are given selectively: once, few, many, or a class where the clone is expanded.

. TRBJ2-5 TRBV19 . CASSAGQETQYF TGTGCCAGTAGTGCAGGCCAAGAGACCCAGTACTTC
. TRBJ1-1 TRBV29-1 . CSVALRALNTEAFF TGCAGCGTTGCCCTCAGGGCCTTGAACACTGAAGCTTTCTTT
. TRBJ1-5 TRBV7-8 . CASSPRDISNQPQHF TGTGCCAGCAGCCCCCGGGACATTAGCAATCAGCCCCAGCATTTT
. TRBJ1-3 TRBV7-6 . CASSLQGNTIYF TGTGCCAGCAGCTTACAGGGAAACACCATATATTTT
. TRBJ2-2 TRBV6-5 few CASSYSNRFGELFF TGTGCCAGCAGTTACTCGAACAGGTTCGGGGAGCTGTTTTTT
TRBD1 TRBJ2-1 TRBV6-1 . CASQGATYNEQFF TGTGCCAGCCAGGGGGCTACCTACAATGAGCAGTTCTTC
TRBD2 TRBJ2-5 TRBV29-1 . CSVESSGTLGQETQYF TGCAGCGTTGAATCTAGCGGCACCCTCGGCCAAGAGACCCAGTACTTC
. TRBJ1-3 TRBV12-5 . CASGSLESSGNTIYF TGTGCTAGTGGTTCATTGGAGAGCTCTGGAAACACCATATATTTT
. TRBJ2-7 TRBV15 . CATSRDLEYEQYF TGTGCCACCAGCAGAGATTTGGAGTACGAGCAGTACTTC
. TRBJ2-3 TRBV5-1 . CASSLPSVTDTQYF TGCGCCAGCAGCCTACCTAGTGTCACAGATACGCAGTATTTT
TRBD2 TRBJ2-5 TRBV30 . CAWSGGGAVETQYF TGTGCCTGGTCAGGCGGGGGGGCCGTAGAGACCCAGTACTTC
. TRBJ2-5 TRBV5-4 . CASSKDRWGETQYF TGTGCCAGCAGCAAGGACAGATGGGGAGAGACCCAGTACTTC
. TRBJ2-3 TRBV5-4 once CASSPGREIITDTQYF TGTGCCAGCAGCCCGGGACGGGAGATAATCACAGATACGCAGTATTTT
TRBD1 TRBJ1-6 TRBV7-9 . CASSFAGGRPNSPLHF TGTGCCAGCAGCTTTGCAGGGGGCAGACCGAATTCACCCCTCCACTTT
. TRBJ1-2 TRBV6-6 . CASSGGREVDYGYTF TGTGCCAGCAGTGGGGGCAGGGAAGTGGACTATGGCTACACCTTC
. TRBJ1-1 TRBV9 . CASSVRQGEDEAFF TGTGCCAGCAGCGTACGCCAGGGTGAGGATGAAGCTTTCTTT
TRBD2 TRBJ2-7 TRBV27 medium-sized CASSQTGGDFYEQYF TGTGCCAGCAGTCAAACGGGAGGGGATTTTTACGAGCAGTACTTC
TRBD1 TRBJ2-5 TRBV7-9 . CASSDTGAGETQYF TGTGCCAGCAGCGATACAGGGGCGGGAGAGACCCAGTACTTC
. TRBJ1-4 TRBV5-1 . CASSFGGVNEKLFF TGCGCCAGCAGCTTTGGGGGGGTGAATGAAAAACTGTTTTTT
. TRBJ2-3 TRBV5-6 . CASSLVAGGTDTQYF TGTGCCAGCAGCTTGGTGGCAGGGGGGACAGATACGCAGTATTTT
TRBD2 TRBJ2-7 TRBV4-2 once CASSQRGDSYEQYF TGTGCCAGCAGCCAACGGGGGGACTCCTACGAGCAGTACTTC
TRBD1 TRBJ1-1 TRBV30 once CAWSRQGGTEAFF TGTGCCTGGAGTCGACAGGGTGGCACTGAAGCTTTCTTT
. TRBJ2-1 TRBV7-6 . CASSWALMSSYNEQFF TGTGCCAGCAGCTGGGCTCTGATGAGCTCCTACAATGAGCAGTTCTTC
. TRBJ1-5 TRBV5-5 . CASSLAPLRPQHF TGTGCCAGCAGCTTGGCCCCGTTGCGGCCCCAGCATTTT
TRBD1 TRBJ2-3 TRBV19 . CASSMNLDTQGSTDTQYF TGTGCCAGTAGTATGAATTTGGACACACAGGGGAGCACAGATACGCAGTATTTT
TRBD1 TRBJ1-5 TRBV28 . CASNPGQGIFSSQPQHF TGTGCCAGTAATCCGGGACAGGGGATCTTTTCGTCTCAGCCCCAGCATTTT
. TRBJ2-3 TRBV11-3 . CASSLGGVSTDTQYF TGTGCCAGCAGCCTAGGGGGGGTAAGCACAGATACGCAGTATTTT
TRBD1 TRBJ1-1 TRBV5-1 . CASSGTVLNTEAFF TGCGCCAGCAGTGGGACAGTTTTGAACACTGAAGCTTTCTTT
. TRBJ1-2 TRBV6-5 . CASSPTGEGGYTF TGTGCCAGCAGTCCAACCGGGGAGGGTGGCTACACCTTC
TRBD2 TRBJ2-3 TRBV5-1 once CASSLGASGEDTQYF TGCGCCAGCAGCTTGGGGGCTAGCGGGGAGGATACGCAGTATTTT
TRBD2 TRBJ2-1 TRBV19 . CASSELAGGYNEQFF TGTGCCAGTAGTGAACTAGCGGGAGGTTACAATGAGCAGTTCTTC
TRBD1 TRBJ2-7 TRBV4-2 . CASSQEETGGRNEQYF TGTGCCAGCAGCCAAGAGGAGACAGGGGGCAGGAACGAGCAGTACTTC
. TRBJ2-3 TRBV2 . CASSAAGQSTDTQYF TGTGCCAGCAGTGCCGCGGGACAGAGCACAGATACGCAGTATTTT
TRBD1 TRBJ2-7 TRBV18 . CASSPYPGQGTHEQYF TGTGCCAGCTCTCCCTATCCGGGACAGGGTACCCACGAGCAGTACTTC
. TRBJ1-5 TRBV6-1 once CASSEALSGAGNQPQHF TGTGCCAGCAGTGAAGCTCTGAGCGGGGCTGGCAATCAGCCCCAGCATTTT
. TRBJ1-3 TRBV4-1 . CASSQDEGRGNTIYF TGCGCCAGCAGCCAAGATGAGGGCAGGGGTAACACCATATATTTT